The rows below give T cell receptor beta chains drawn from one sample of a study of CD8+CD57+ T cells in acquired aplastic anemia. TCRdb re-called the reads through MiXCR, storing one row per CDR3 protein. This sample has under 350,000 distinct CDR3 sequences, with roughly half found just once. The specimen sequenced was sorted CD4+, CD8+, or CD8+CD57+ T cells (not recorded which) from PBMCs. Every receptor here comes from a human donor with severe aplastic anemia or a healthy control (not recorded which). Each CDR3 is given with its conserved first and last residue. The D gene is left open where the match is weak. Where a row states a size, it is once, few, many or the class of an expanded clone; other rows omit it.

V	J	D	size	DNA	CDR3
TRBV7-2	TRBJ1-1	.	many	TGTGCCAGCACCCCCCGCCGCATGAACACTGAAGCTTTCTTT	CASTPRRMNTEAFF
TRBV7-3	TRBJ2-5	TRBD1	many	TGTGCCAGCAGCTGGGACAGGGAAGAGACCCAGTACTTC	CASSWDREETQYF
TRBV7-3	TRBJ2-1	.	many	TGTGCCAGCAGCTACGGGCGGTTCAGTGAGCAGTTCTTC	CASSYGRFSEQFF
TRBV19	TRBJ1-2	.	once	TGTGCCAGTCTCAAATGGGGGTATGGCTACACCTTC	CASLKWGYGYTF
TRBV6-1	TRBJ1-1	.	many	TGTGCCAGCAGTGACAGAAGGGAGGTTTCCGCTTTCTTT	CASSDRREVSAFF
TRBV5-4	TRBJ2-3	.	.	TGTGCCAGCAGCTGGGACACAGATACGCAGTATTTT	CASSWDTDTQYF
TRBV30	TRBJ2-5	TRBD1	.	TGTGCCTGGACGGGGACAGGGGGAGAGACCCAGTACTTC	CAWTGTGGETQYF
TRBV7-3	TRBJ2-2	TRBD2	.	TGTGCCAGCAGCCCGCAACCCTCTAGCGGGAGTTCGAAGCTGTTTTTT	CASSPQPSSGSSKLFF
TRBV5-1	TRBJ2-7	.	many	TGCGCCAGCAGCTTGGTTGGGGGGGCGGGTGAGCAGTACTTC	CASSLVGGAGEQYF
TRBV19	TRBJ1-5	TRBD1	.	TGTGCCAGTAGTCGGGGACAGGGGGTGCAGCCCCAGCATTTT	CASSRGQGVQPQHF
TRBV11-1	TRBJ2-2	.	many	TGTGCCAGCAGCCCCGGGCGTTTTGCCGGGGAGCTGTTTTTT	CASSPGRFAGELFF
TRBV7-9	TRBJ2-1	TRBD2	many	TGTGCCAGCAGCAGGGCTAGCGGGGGGGCCTTGGGCTACAATGAGCAGTTCTTC	CASSRASGGALGYNEQFF
TRBV19	TRBJ2-2	.	.	TGTGCCAGTAGTATAGCCGAAGCCCGCACCGGGGAGCTGTTTTTT	CASSIAEARTGELFF
TRBV9	TRBJ2-3	TRBD2	.	TGTGCCAGCAGCGTTACCCGGGGGGGCTACACAGATACGCAGTATTTT	CASSVTRGGYTDTQYF
TRBV7-8	TRBJ2-5	TRBD1	.	TGTGCCAGCAGCCAGCAGGGGGCCATTTCCGAGACCCAGTACTTC	CASSQQGAISETQYF
TRBV7-7	TRBJ2-7	TRBD1	.	TGTGCCAGCAGCTCAGGCACCGGGACAGATTCCTACGAGCAGTACTTC	CASSSGTGTDSYEQYF
TRBV19	TRBJ2-2	.	.	TGTGCCAGCAAGGGGACGGCGAACACCGGGGAGCTGTTTTTT	CASKGTANTGELFF
TRBV7-3	TRBJ2-3	.	many	TGTGCCAGCAGCTGGGCGGTTACAGATACGCAGTATTTT	CASSWAVTDTQYF
TRBV19	TRBJ2-6	.	once	TGTGCCAGTAGTATAGACAGGGCCAACGTCCTGACTTTC	CASSIDRANVLTF
TRBV2	TRBJ1-6	TRBD1	many	TGTGCCAGCAGGCCCCGCAGGGGGCTAAATTCACCCCTCCACTTT	CASRPRRGLNSPLHF
TRBV2	TRBJ1-1	.	few	TGTGCCAGCAGTGGGATGGGGGCTGAAGCTTTCTTT	CASSGMGAEAFF
TRBV19	TRBJ2-7	.	.	TGTGCCAGTAGTATAAGCTGGGACACCTCCTACGAGCAGTACTTC	CASSISWDTSYEQYF
TRBV24-1	TRBJ2-1	TRBD2	.	TGTGCCACCAGTGATTCAGCGGGGGGGTGGCAGTTCTTC	CATSDSAGGWQFF
TRBV5-1	TRBJ1-1	.	once	TGCGCCAGCAGCTTGGACCTATCAGGGCATGCTTTCTTT	CASSLDLSGHAFF
TRBV6-5	TRBJ2-7	.	many	TGTGCCAGCAGTTACTCTCGGCCCGCAACAGGGTACGAGCAGTACTTC	CASSYSRPATGYEQYF
TRBV2	TRBJ2-7	.	.	TGTGCCAGCAGTCCAGGGTTGGACTCCTACGAGCAGTACTTC	CASSPGLDSYEQYF
TRBV20-1	TRBJ2-1	TRBD2	.	TGCAGTGCTATGACTAGCGGGGGGGGTTCTGGGAATGAGCAGTTCTTC	CSAMTSGGGSGNEQFF
TRBV6-1	TRBJ1-1	.	.	TGTGCCAGCAGTGCAAGGGGGAACACTGAAGCTTTCTTT	CASSARGNTEAFF
TRBV18	TRBJ1-5	.	few	TGTGCCAGCTCCAAGGACTGGGGTCAGCCCCAGCATTTT	CASSKDWGQPQHF
TRBV7-9	TRBJ2-5	TRBD2	.	TGTGCCAGCAGCTTAGTACTAGCGGACGACCAAGAGACCCAGTACTTC	CASSLVLADDQETQYF
TRBV5-1	TRBJ2-3	TRBD1	many	TGCGCCAGCAGCGATGACAGGGGGGGGGATACGCAGTATTTT	CASSDDRGGDTQYF
TRBV2	TRBJ1-1	.	many	TGTGCCAGCAGTCCGCTACCGGGGAACACTGAAGCTTTCTTT	CASSPLPGNTEAFF
TRBV18	TRBJ2-2	.	.	TGTGCCAGCTCAAGGAATCCGAACACCGGGGAGCTGTTTTTT	CASSRNPNTGELFF
TRBV9	TRBJ2-2	TRBD2	.	TGTGCCAGCAGCGTAGTAGCGGGAGTTTCCGGGGAGCTGTTTTTT	CASSVVAGVSGELFF
TRBV10-1	TRBJ2-2	.	.	TGCGCCAGCAGTGAGGGGGAAACCCCCAACACCGGGGAGCTGTTTTTT	CASSEGETPNTGELFF
TRBV9	TRBJ2-3	TRBD2	few	TGTGCCAGCAGCGGACTAGCGGGCACAGATACGCAGTATTTT	CASSGLAGTDTQYF
TRBV19	TRBJ2-6	.	.	TGTGCCAGTAAGGCCGGGGGTGGAAGCACTGGGGCCAACGTCCTGACTTTC	CASKAGGGSTGANVLTF
TRBV9	TRBJ2-1	.	.	TGTGCCAGCAGCTTAGAGAGTTACAATGAGCAGTTCTTC	CASSLESYNEQFF
TRBV5-1	TRBJ1-2	.	.	TGCGCCAGCAAGGTAGGACAGCCTTATGGCTACACCTTC	CASKVGQPYGYTF
TRBV20-1	TRBJ2-7	.	.	TGCAGTGCTAGCCCAGACTCATCCTACGTGGAGCAGTACTTC	CSASPDSSYVEQYF
TRBV5-6	TRBJ2-7	TRBD2	.	TGTGCCAGCAGCTCTGGGACTAGCCCGCCTACCCAGTACTTC	CASSSGTSPPTQYF
TRBV12-5	TRBJ2-7	TRBD1	many	TGTGCTAGTGGTTTGGTAACCCGAAAGGACGGACAGGGGGCGAGAGAGCAGTACTTC	CASGLVTRKDGQGAREQYF
TRBV27	TRBJ1-4	.	.	TGTGCCAGCAGCCACCACAGGGCAACTAATGAAAAACTGTTTTTT	CASSHHRATNEKLFF
TRBV20-1	TRBJ2-3	.	.	TGCAGTGCTAGTCGGGGGCGCTCAGATACGCAGTATTTT	CSASRGRSDTQYF
TRBV10-1	TRBJ2-3	.	once	TGCGCCAGCAGTCCTGCGGGGACCGCGCAGTATTTT	CASSPAGTAQYF
TRBV5-8	TRBJ2-5	.	many	TGTGCCAGCAGCGTCGGGACAAAAGAGACCCAGTACTTC	CASSVGTKETQYF
TRBV15	TRBJ1-3	.	.	TGTGCCACCAGCAGAGGTCTGGAGGGAAACACCATATATTTT	CATSRGLEGNTIYF
TRBV19	TRBJ1-2	.	many	TGTGCCAGTAGTATTCGTGCAGGGATTGTTGGCTACACCTTC	CASSIRAGIVGYTF
TRBV20-1	TRBJ2-5	TRBD2	.	TGCAGTGCTAGAGATGGGACTAGCGGGGGGGCCGGGGAGCAGTACTTC	CSARDGTSGGAGEQYF
TRBV10-2	TRBJ2-1	TRBD2	many	TGCGCCAGCAGCAGGGGGTTAGCGGGGGCAAGTGAGCAGTTCTTC	CASSRGLAGASEQFF
TRBV15	TRBJ2-1	.	.	TGTGCCACCAGCAGAGACAGAGACTACAATGAGCAGTTCTTC	CATSRDRDYNEQFF
TRBV7-8	TRBJ2-7	.	many	TGTGCCAGCAGCTTAGGGCTTGGGTACGAGCAGTACTTC	CASSLGLGYEQYF
TRBV7-2	TRBJ2-7	.	many	TGTGCCAGCAGCCCTCCGGGCGACCGCGGGGAGCAGTACTTC	CASSPPGDRGEQYF
TRBV7-2	TRBJ2-7	TRBD2	.	TGTGCCAGCAGCAGGACTAGCGGGGGATCCGGCGCGGAGTACTTC	CASSRTSGGSGAEYF
TRBV5-1	TRBJ2-5	.	.	TGCGCCAGCACCTTGTATGGAGAGGAGACCCAGTACTTC	CASTLYGEETQYF
TRBV6-1	TRBJ2-7	.	many	TGTGCCAGCACCAAAGCGGGTCTCTACGAGCAGTACTTC	CASTKAGLYEQYF
TRBV5-1	TRBJ2-3	TRBD1	many	TGCGCCAGCAGCTTACCAAAGGACAGGGCAAGCACAGATACGCAGTATTTT	CASSLPKDRASTDTQYF
TRBV7-9	TRBJ1-5	.	many	TGTGCCAGCAGCCGACAGAACAATCAGCCCCAGCATTTT	CASSRQNNQPQHF
TRBV10-3	TRBJ1-1	.	.	TGTGCCATCAGTAATTATACTGTGAATACTGAAGCTTTCTTT	CAISNYTVNTEAFF